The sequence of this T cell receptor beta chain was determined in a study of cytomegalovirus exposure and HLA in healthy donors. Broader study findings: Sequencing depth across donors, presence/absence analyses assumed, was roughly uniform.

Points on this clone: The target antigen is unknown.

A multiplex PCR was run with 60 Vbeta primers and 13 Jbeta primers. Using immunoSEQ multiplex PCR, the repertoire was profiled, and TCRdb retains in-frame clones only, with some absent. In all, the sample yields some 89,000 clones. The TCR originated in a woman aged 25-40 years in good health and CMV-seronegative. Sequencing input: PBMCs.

CDR3 protein: CASSTGGPSTDTQYF. The CDR3 coding sequence is TGTGCCAGCAGCACGGGGGGGCCGAGCACAGATACGCAGTATTTT. The V gene is TRBV7-2, the J gene TRBJ2-3, with 8 bases lining up with TRBD2. CDR1 and CDR2 (germline): SGHTA, FQGNSA. The trim removed 5 bases at V and 0 bases at J, leaving 4 bases unmatched. The CDR3 has 15 amino acids.